The 15 T cell receptor beta chains reported below all come from one sample, sequenced in a study of Ad26.COV2.S vaccination and SARS-CoV-2 variants. Sample treatment: roughly 20 received Ad26.COV2.S at low or high dose, single or two shots; 5 received placebo; per-sample allocation not given. Samples came from day 63 after the first vaccine or placebo injection. Profiled with immunoSEQ multiplex PCR; TCRdb holds only in-frame clones, not every one. The sample includes some 420,000 clones, roughly 90% seen only once; the top ten take 3.6%. The sample consisted of peripheral blood, taken in a trial of Ad26.COV2.S vaccine versus placebo. Every receptor here comes from a person aged 18-60 years who received the Ad26.COV2.S COVID-19 vaccine or a placebo.

The V and J genes are TRBV3-1 (or the pseudogene TRBV3-2) and TRBJ2-2, with a tentative D call TRBD1 (7 bases). The CDR3 has 15 amino acids. Trimming removed 8 bases from V and 0 bases from J, with 13 bases in between. Per the germline V gene, CDR1 is LGHDT and CDR2 is YNNKEL (reference sequence). CDR3 sequence (DNA): TGTGCCAGCGCCCAGGGGGGAACGAACACCGGGGAGCTGTTTTTT. This codes for CASAQGGTNTGELFF.

The V call is TRBV25-1, the J call TRBJ1-3; no definite D call. The V and J ends lost 3 bases and 0 bases respectively, with 6 bases between them. CDR3 length equals 14 residues. Germline V gene data show CDR1 as MGHDK and CDR2 as SYGVNS. This chain's CDR3 is CASSERGSGNTIYF. Here the CDR3 DNA reads TGTGCCAGCAGTGAGCGGGGCTCTGGAAACACCATATATTTT.

The sample holds one count of this clone. The chain carries TRBV7-2 and TRBJ1-2, with 8 bases matching TRBD1. CDR3 size: 17 residues. With V trimmed by 0 bases and J by 0 bases, 6 bases remained unmatched. CDR1 is SGHTA, CDR2 FQGNSA, per germline. CDR3 amino acids: CASSLAVDRAPNYGYTF. The CDR3 bases are TGTGCCAGCAGCTTAGCGGTGGACAGGGCACCTAACTATGGCTACACCTTC.

The chain employs TRBV7-9 and TRBJ2-1; 7 nucleotides match TRBD2. V trimming: 4 bases; J trimming: 4 bases; junction bases outside the gene matches: 10. The CDR3 is 16 residues long. Germline assignment: CDR1 SEHNR and CDR2 FQNEAQ (reference sequence). For the CDR3, the DNA is TGTGCCAGCAGCTCAACCGGGGCGGGGGTATACAATGAGCAGTTCTTC. Its translation: CASSSTGAGVYNEQFF.

J is TRBJ2-5 and V is TRBV11-3, with TRBD2 matching 11 bases. This CDR3 has 16 residues. The V segment lost 5 bases and the J segment 5 bases; nucleotides outside the gene matches: 10. Germline CDR1 SGHNT, CDR2 YENEEA. The CDR3 spells CASSPGTSGGEETQYF. In nucleotides, the CDR3 is TGTGCCAGCAGCCCCGGGACTAGCGGCGGGGAGGAGACCCAGTACTTC.

As DNA, the CDR3 is TGTGCCAGCAGCCTTTATTGGTCCTACGAGCAGTACTTC. This codes for CASSLYWSYEQYF. The chain couples TRBV7-3 to TRBJ2-7; the D is unclear. There are 13 residues in the CDR3. Germline CDR1 SGHTA, CDR2 FQGTGA. The germline V and J ends were trimmed by 5 bases and 1 base, with 9 bases remaining between them.

The V and J genes are TRBV3-1 (or the pseudogene TRBV3-2) and TRBJ1-2; 9 nucleotides align to TRBD1. The CDR3 length is 20 residues. J gave up 2 bases and V 0 bases, and 16 bases lay outside the gene matches. Germline loops: CDR1 LGHDT, CDR2 YNNKEL (reference sequence). Here the CDR3 DNA reads TGTGCCAGCAGCCAAGATGGGCGCCGGGACAGGGCCCTCCCAAACTATGGCTACACCTTC. Its protein is CASSQDGRRDRALPNYGYTF.

The table lists this clone with a count of one. The V call is TRBV4-2, the J call TRBJ1-5, with 7 bases matching TRBD1. The CDR3 is 18 residues long. Germline V CDR1 and CDR2: LGHNA, YNFKEQ. V shed 1 base and J 0 bases; nucleotides not matched to a gene: 9. The CDR3 protein is CASSQVYDRVYSNQPQHF. The CDR3 nucleotides are TGTGCCAGCAGCCAAGTATATGACAGGGTGTATAGCAATCAGCCCCAGCATTTT.

The V call is TRBV4-1, the J call TRBJ2-2; no clear D. CDR1 MGHRA and CDR2 YSYEKL come from the germline V gene. V was trimmed by 0 bases and J by 3 bases, leaving 11 bases between them. The CDR3 loop spans 16 amino acids. The CDR3 is CASSQDPRYDTGELFF. The CDR3 DNA sequence: TGCGCCAGCAGCCAAGACCCCAGATACGACACCGGGGAGCTGTTTTTT.

The chain employs TRBV7-9 and TRBJ2-1, with 11 bases lining up with TRBD2. Germline CDR1 is SEHNR and CDR2 is FQNEAQ (reference sequence). The ends lost 5 bases at V and 3 bases at J; junction bases unmatched: 3. The CDR3 spans 15 residues. CDR3 nucleotide sequence: TGTGCCAGCAGCCCGACTAGCGGGGACTACAATGAGCAGTTCTTC. Its translation: CASSPTSGDYNEQFF.

V and J are TRBV7-2 and TRBJ1-6; 8 nucleotides line up with TRBD1. The CDR3 runs 15 residues. CDR1 and CDR2 from the germline V gene are SGHTA and FQGNSA. The V and J ends lost 5 bases and 9 bases, in that order; junction bases with no gene match: 9. Here the CDR3 reads CASSRTTGGFSPLHF. Written as DNA, the CDR3 is TGTGCCAGCAGCCGGACAACAGGGGGTTTTTCACCCCTCCACTTT.

The rearrangement joins TRBV7-2 to TRBJ2-5, with D perhaps given as TRBD1 or TRBD2 (5 bases each). V was clipped by 2 bases and J by 5 bases, with 9 bases between them. There are 13 residues in the CDR3. CDR1 SGHTA and CDR2 FQGNSA come from the germline V gene. The CDR3 DNA reads as TGTGCCAGCAGCTTATGGGGGTCCGAGACCCAGTACTTC. It codes for CASSLWGSETQYF.

This chain links TRBV23-1 with TRBJ2-6; possibly TRBD1 for D (5 bases). TRBV23-1 is filed as an ORF, its function uncertain. Between the trimmed V and J ends, which lost 2 bases and 0 bases, there was a span of 14 bases. The CDR3 consists of 18 residues. The CDR3 DNA follows: TGCGCCAGCAGTCAAACGAGGACAACGAACTCTGGGGCCAACGTCCTGACTTTC. Protein sequence: CASSQTRTTNSGANVLTF.

The genes are TRBV11-2 and TRBJ1-2, with D possibly being TRBD1 (6 bases). Germline CDR1 SGHAT, CDR2 FQNNGV. The CDR3 sequence is 15 residues long. V lost 5 bases and J lost 8, with 21 bases in between. CDR3 coding DNA: TGTGCCAGCAGCGTAGCGCCAGGGGACCCTAGGGGCTACACCTTC. Translating gives CASSVAPGDPRGYTF.

The V gene is TRBV30, the J gene TRBJ1-2; D unresolved. Trimming left V 2 bases short and J 8 bases short, with 15 bases between. The length of the CDR3 is 13 residues. Germline loops: CDR1 GTSNPN, CDR2 SVGIG (reference sequence). CDR3 sequence (DNA): TGTGCCTGGAGTTTAGTCCCATCGGGGGGCTACACCTTC. It yields the protein CAWSLVPSGGYTF. Supplemented by reference TRBV30 and TRBJ1-2, the full variable domain reads SQTIHQWPATLVQPVGSPLSLECTVEGTSNPNLYWYRQAAGRGLQLLFYSVGIGQISSEVPQNLSASRPQDRQFILSSKKLLLSDSGFYLCAWSLVPSGGYTFGSGTRLTVV.